The 21 T cell receptor beta chains below come from one sample, sequenced in a study of CD8 T cells in ankylosing spondylitis. TCRdb ran MiXCR on the 5' RACE reads and lists one entry per CDR3 protein. This sample has some 270,000 distinct CDR3 sequences, with around 32% found just once. Sequenced: blood, either unsorted or a sorted T cell fraction (not recorded which). These receptors all stem from a male donor with ankylosing spondylitis or in good health (not recorded which).

This clonotype was observed a handful of times. The rearrangement joins TRBV12-3 or TRBV12-4 to TRBJ2-1; perhaps TRBD2 as D (7 bases). CDR3 length equals 13 residues. Trimming shortened V by 10 bases and J by 4 bases, and 14 bases separated the two germline ends. For the CDR3, the DNA is TGTGCCATATGGGGGGGGGCGTACAATGAGCAGTTCTTC. Translation gives CAIWGGAYNEQFF.

This chain uses TRBV15 with TRBJ2-3; weak D call: TRBD2 (6 bases). V shed 3 bases and J shed 2 bases, with 12 bases lying between them. Per the germline V gene, CDR1 is LNHNV and CDR2 is YYDKDF (reference sequence). The CDR3 is 15 residues long. The CDR3 spells CATSRETSITDTQYF. CDR3 coding DNA: TGTGCCACCAGCAGGGAGACTAGTATCACAGATACGCAGTATTTT.

Here the CDR3 reads CASRTEGGYTQYF. The CDR3 nucleotides read TGTGCCAGCAGGACAGAGGGAGGGTATACGCAGTATTTT. The chain combines TRBV6-1 with TRBJ2-3, with 7 bases identical to TRBD2. The CDR3 length is 13 residues. Germline assignment: CDR1 MNHNS and CDR2 SASEGT. The J segment lost 7 bases and the V segment lost 6 bases, leaving 7 bases of the junction unmatched.

V is TRBV11-2 and J is TRBJ2-3, with 12 bases matching TRBD2. With 0 bases clipped from V and 0 bases from J, the junction kept 7 bases outside the gene matches. Germline V gene data show CDR1 as SGHAT and CDR2 as FQNNGV. The CDR3 runs 19 residues. Written as DNA, the CDR3 is TGTGCCAGCAGCTTAGATGTGGCTAGCGGGGGGGTAAGCACAGATACGCAGTATTTT. This codes for CASSLDVASGGVSTDTQYF.

This chain uses TRBV18 with TRBJ2-3, with D unclear. The V gene's germline CDR1 is KGHSH and CDR2 LQKENI. The V gene lost 2 bases and the J gene lost 3 bases, with 3 bases spanning the gap. The CDR3 sequence is 12 residues long. CDR3 DNA sequence: TGTGCCAGCTCACCATGGACAGATACGCAGTATTTT. Translated, it gives CASSPWTDTQYF.

The J gene is TRBJ1-1, the V gene TRBV20-1, with 7 bases that match TRBD1. Unmatched junction bases numbered 4, after V lost 4 bases and J lost 5 bases. The CDR3 is 12 residues long. The germline V gene has CDR1 DFQATT and CDR2 SNEGSKA (reference sequence). The CDR3: CSATGGKTEAFF. DNA of the CDR3: TGCAGTGCTACAGGGGGGAAGACTGAAGCTTTCTTT.

This clonotype appeared a few times. The CDR3 nucleotides read TGCAGCGTTGCCCGGGAGGTGAGGGAGCAGTACTTC. Protein product: CSVAREVREQYF. This sequence joins TRBV29-1 and TRBJ2-7; 7 bases are a match to TRBD2. The CDR3 consists of 12 residues. V gave up 4 bases and J gave up 7 bases; unmatched junction bases: 7. Per the germline V gene, CDR1 is SQVTM and CDR2 is ANQGSEA.

In this sample, this clonotype turned up a few times. The chain employs TRBV15 and TRBJ2-1; D may be TRBD2 (5 bases). Trimming took 3 bases from V and 5 from J, leaving 17 bases between them. The germline CDR1 and CDR2 sequences are LNHNV and YYDKDF (reference sequence). This CDR3 contains 16 residues. The CDR3 loop reads CATSRRRRGGDNEQFF. In DNA, the CDR3 is TGTGCCACCAGCAGGAGGAGGAGAGGAGGAGACAATGAGCAGTTCTTC.

CDR3 protein: CASSYSSWGAYEQYF. The CDR3 nucleotides read TGTGCCAGCAGTTACTCCTCTTGGGGGGCCTACGAGCAGTACTTC. V gene TRBV6-5 combines with J gene TRBJ2-7, with D perhaps TRBD2 (6 bases). This CDR3 has 15 residues. Trimming took off 0 bases at V and 2 bases at J, with 11 bases between the two ends. Germline loops: CDR1 MNHEY, CDR2 SVGAGI.

This clonotype turned up a few times. The rearrangement links TRBV12-3 or TRBV12-4 to TRBJ2-7, with D hard to call. Trimming removed 7 bases from V and 5 bases from J, with 18 bases in between. This CDR3 region has 14 residues. The CDR3 DNA sequence: TGTGCCAGCACCACGTCCTGGGGTATCGACGAGCAGTACTTC. Translation gives CASTTSWGIDEQYF.

DNA of the CDR3: TGTGCCAGCAGGCGGGACAGATTCTACGAGCAGTACTTC. It translates to CASRRDRFYEQYF. This chain uses TRBV6-1 with TRBJ2-7, with D perhaps TRBD1 (7 bases). The CDR3 loop spans 13 amino acids. Germline V gene sequence: CDR1 MNHNS, CDR2 SASEGT. V dropped 6 bases and J dropped 3 bases, with 12 bases sitting between them.

The V and J genes are TRBV20-1 and TRBJ2-7; 7 bases line up with TRBD1. This CDR3 comprises 15 residues. Germline V gene data show CDR1 as DFQATT and CDR2 as SNEGSKA (reference sequence). V shed 0 bases, J shed 2 bases, and the junction held 7 bases outside the gene matches. CDR3 sequence: CSARDLGTVTYEQYF. The CDR3 DNA reads as TGCAGTGCTAGAGATCTCGGGACAGTAACCTACGAGCAGTACTTC.

This clonotype has more than one count but fewer than ten. The chain recombines TRBV20-1 with TRBJ2-1; D might be TRBD2 (5 bases). The CDR3 totals 12 residues. The germline gives CDR1 DFQATT, CDR2 SNEGSKA (reference sequence). The ends were cut back, 6 bases at V and 7 bases at J, with 13 bases in the middle. Here the CDR3 reads CSAHPERNEQFF. In DNA, the CDR3 is TGCAGTGCGCATCCCGAGCGGAATGAGCAGTTCTTC.

This sequence joins TRBV27 and TRBJ2-1; 7 positions agree with TRBD2. CDR3 length equals 13 residues. Trimming at V came to 3 bases and at J to 12 bases, leaving 8 bases not matched to a gene. Germline lookup yields CDR1 MNHEY and CDR2 SMNVEV (reference sequence). As DNA, the CDR3 is TGTGCCAGCAGTTTTTTGGGGGGGGTACGGCAGTTCTTC. It translates to CASSFLGGVRQFF.

The rearrangement joins TRBV5-1 to TRBJ1-2; tentative D call: TRBD1 (5 bases). The CDR3 has 12 residues. Trimming removed 4 bases from V and 7 bases from J, with 11 bases in between. Germline values: CDR1 SGHRS, CDR2 YFSETQ. The chain's CDR3 is CASSIGQSGYTF. The CDR3 bases are TGCGCCAGCAGCATAGGACAATCTGGCTACACCTTC.

This clonotype was recorded at least ten times. V and J are TRBV15 and TRBJ2-1; 11 positions agree with TRBD2. V lost 4 bases and J lost 7; bases outside the gene matches: 12. The CDR3 has 17 amino acids. From germline, CDR1 is LNHNV and CDR2 YYDKDF (reference sequence). In DNA form, the CDR3 reads TGTGCCACCAGCAAAGAAACCCGACTAGCGGGGTTGAATGAGCAGTTCTTC. Translation: CATSKETRLAGLNEQFF. The full variable domain, rest sourced from reference TRBV15 and TRBJ2-1, is DAMVIQNPRYQVTQFGKPVTLSCSQTLNHNVMYWYQQKSSQAPKLLFHYYDKDFNNEADTPDNFQSRRPNTSFCFLDIRSPGLGDTAMYLCATSKETRLAGLNEQFFGPGTRLTVL.

This clonotype was detected a few times. The J gene is TRBJ2-7, the V gene TRBV27; D gene ambiguous. CDR3 length: 13 amino acids. Germline lookup yields CDR1 MNHEY and CDR2 SMNVEV (reference sequence). Trimming took 5 bases from V and 5 from J, leaving 13 bases between them. CDR3 residues: CASSRRVNNEQYF. CDR3 DNA sequence: TGTGCCAGCAGTCGACGGGTGAACAACGAGCAGTACTTC.

The table lists this clonotype with a few counts. The V gene is TRBV6-5, the J gene TRBJ2-4; D is possibly TRBD1 or TRBD2 (5 bases each). CDR1 is MNHEY and CDR2 is SVGAGI in the germline V gene. V lost 0 bases to trimming and J lost 1 base, with 10 bases between them. The CDR3 spans 16 residues. This chain's CDR3 is CASSYSGVGAKNIQYF. The CDR3 DNA reads TGTGCCAGCAGTTACTCGGGGGTAGGGGCCAAAAACATTCAGTACTTC.

The V gene is TRBV5-1, the J gene TRBJ2-3, with 8 bases that match TRBD2. The CDR3 is 15 residues long. V was clipped by 1 base and J by 8 bases; unmatched bases: 9. Germline V gene lookup returns CDR1 SGHRS and CDR2 YFSETQ. CDR3 in amino acids: CASSLSRGGRPTQYF. CDR3 in DNA: TGCGCCAGCAGCTTGAGTCGGGGGGGCCGCCCTACGCAGTATTTT.

The V call is TRBV5-1, the J call TRBJ1-1, with D perhaps matching TRBD1 (5 bases). This CDR3 has 12 residues. V shed 4 bases and J shed 6 bases, with 10 bases lying between them. Germline V gene sequence: CDR1 SGHRS, CDR2 YFSETQ. The CDR3 DNA is TGCGCCAGCAGCCGGGGGGAGGCTGAAGCTTTCTTT. Translating gives CASSRGEAEAFF.

The chain carries TRBV5-1 and TRBJ2-1, with D perhaps matching TRBD1 (5 bases). This CDR3 comprises 14 residues. Germline CDR1 is SGHRS and CDR2 is YFSETQ. V was shortened by 1 base and J by 5 bases, with 10 bases between the two germline ends. CDR3 nucleotides: TGCGCCAGCAGCTTGTCGACAGCTAACAATGAGCAGTTCTTC. This codes for CASSLSTANNEQFF. Drawing the rest from reference TRBV5-1 and TRBJ2-1, the complete variable domain is KAGVTQTPRYLIKTRGQQVTLSCSPISGHRSVSWYQQTPGQGLQFLFEYFSETQRNKGNFPGRFSGRQFSNSRSEMNVSTLELGDSALYLCASSLSTANNEQFFGPGTRLTVL.